This is a list of T cell receptor beta chains from one sample in a study of T-cell reconstitution after alpha-beta-depleted transplantation in children. TCRdb used MiXCR to reprocess the PCR reads, holding one entry per CDR3 protein. The sample includes 300,000 to 400,000 distinct CDR3 sequences, 23% of them seen just once. The material sequenced was PBMCs, mostly from graft donor cells, taken 180 days after TCRalphabeta/CD19-depleted stem cell transplant. These receptors were collected from a male patient younger than 18 who had a stem cell transplant for acute lymphoblastic leukemia, so the T cells may come from the graft donor. Each CDR3 is given with its conserved first and last residue. D genes are given only for firm matches. The listing skips clone size in some rows; elsewhere it reads once, few, many or a size class.

TRBV7-9	TRBD1	TRBJ2-2	-	CASSRPGTGHGELFF	TGTGCCAGCAGCCGTCCCGGGACAGGGCACGGGGAGCTGTTTTTT
TRBV4-1	-	TRBJ1-2	few	CASSQEGYRQSTNYGYTF	TGCGCCAGCAGCCAAGAGGGGTATAGACAATCTACTAACTATGGCTACACCTTC
TRBV12-3/TRBV12-4	-	TRBJ2-3	few	CASSPGLDTQYF	TGTGCCAGCAGCCCAGGGTTAGATACGCAGTATTTT
TRBV27	-	TRBJ2-7	many	CASRLRDSFYEQYF	TGTGCCAGCAGGCTACGAGACAGCTTCTACGAGCAGTACTTC
TRBV7-3	TRBD1	TRBJ2-1	few	CASSENRGPYNEQFF	TGTGCCAGCAGCGAGAACAGGGGGCCTTACAATGAGCAGTTCTTC
TRBV20-1	-	TRBJ2-5	-	CSARVTAKETQYF	TGCAGTGCTAGAGTAACAGCTAAAGAGACCCAGTACTTC
TRBV9	TRBD2	TRBJ2-3	few	CASRAGGADTQYF	TGTGCCAGCAGAGCGGGAGGAGCAGATACGCAGTATTTT
TRBV11-2	-	TRBJ2-3	few	CASSWTGDFRTDTQYF	TGTGCCAGCAGCTGGACTGGGGACTTCCGCACAGATACGCAGTATTTT
TRBV2	-	TRBJ1-4	-	CASVLFEKLFF	TGTGCCAGCGTTCTATTTGAAAAACTGTTTTTT
TRBV29-1	-	TRBJ2-7	-	CSVEGGRYEQYF	TGCAGCGTTGAGGGGGGAAGGTACGAGCAGTACTTC
TRBV5-6	TRBD1	TRBJ2-6	-	CASSLGGYGANVLTF	TGTGCCAGCAGCTTAGGGGGCTACGGGGCCAACGTCCTGACTTTC
TRBV28	-	TRBJ1-1	-	CASTPNLNTEAFF	TGTGCCAGCACCCCGAACTTGAACACTGAAGCTTTCTTT
TRBV24-1	TRBD1	TRBJ2-2	once	CATSDAGQGANTGELFF	TGTGCCACCAGTGACGCGGGACAGGGCGCGAACACCGGGGAGCTGTTTTTT
TRBV3-1	TRBD1	TRBJ2-1	few	CASSQGALTGGNEQFF	TGTGCCAGCAGCCAAGGTGCCCTGACAGGGGGCAATGAGCAGTTCTTC
TRBV15	TRBD1	TRBJ2-5	-	CATSSRDRLRTGDIQETQYF	TGTGCCACCAGCAGCAGAGACCGGTTAAGGACAGGGGACATCCAAGAGACCCAGTACTTC
TRBV5-4	TRBD1	TRBJ2-3	few	CASSLSLGGFSDTQYF	TGTGCCAGCAGCTTGAGTTTAGGGGGCTTTTCGGATACGCAGTATTTT
TRBV27	TRBD2	TRBJ2-7	few	CASSLIWVAGGLPYEQYF	TGTGCCAGCAGTTTAATATGGGTAGCGGGAGGCCTCCCCTACGAGCAGTACTTC
TRBV29-1	TRBD1	TRBJ1-2	-	CSFTGGPAVGYTF	TGCAGCTTCACAGGGGGCCCCGCAGTTGGCTACACCTTC
TRBV29-1	-	TRBJ1-3	few	CSVQVPDGNTIYF	TGCAGCGTTCAAGTTCCGGATGGAAACACCATATATTTT
TRBV25-1	-	TRBJ2-7	-	CASSIPRSSYEQYF	TGTGCCAGCAGTATCCCGAGGAGCTCCTACGAGCAGTACTTC
TRBV20-1	-	TRBJ2-1	few	CSARDWSYNEQFF	TGCAGTGCTAGAGATTGGTCCTACAATGAGCAGTTCTTC
TRBV5-1	-	TRBJ2-3	many	CASSLYNEPTDTQYF	TGCGCCAGCAGCCTTTACAATGAGCCCACAGATACGCAGTATTTT
TRBV5-5	-	TRBJ2-1	few	CASRGQQYNEQFF	TGTGCCAGCAGAGGACAGCAGTACAATGAGCAGTTCTTC
TRBV6-6	TRBD1	TRBJ1-2	-	CASSPGTGRSF	TGTGCCAGCAGTCCAGGGACAGGCCGGTCCTTC
TRBV7-3	TRBD2	TRBJ2-1	-	CASSLTGGGRAGEQFF	TGTGCCAGCAGCTTAACCGGGGGCGGGAGGGCCGGGGAGCAGTTCTTC
TRBV25-1	-	TRBJ2-7	-	CASSAIYEQYF	TGTGCCAGCAGTGCTATCTACGAGCAGTACTTC
TRBV29-1	TRBD2	TRBJ2-1	-	CSLTSGNGNEQFF	TGCAGCCTGACTAGCGGGAATGGCAATGAGCAGTTCTTC
TRBV12-3/TRBV12-4	-	TRBJ2-1	-	CASSFWDKEDNEQFF	TGTGCCAGCAGTTTTTGGGACAAGGAAGACAATGAGCAGTTCTTC
TRBV5-1	TRBD1	TRBJ2-5	-	CASSTFRQGETQYF	TGCGCCAGCAGCACTTTTAGACAGGGAGAGACCCAGTACTTC
TRBV24-1	-	TRBJ2-1	few	CAPRQGYGNEQFF	TGTGCCCCCCGGCAAGGGTACGGCAATGAGCAGTTCTTC
TRBV5-1	-	TRBJ2-3	-	CASSPPGRSTDTQYF	TGCGCCAGCAGCCCTCCCGGGCGGAGCACAGATACGCAGTATTTT
TRBV5-1	-	TRBJ1-3	-	CASSLQAGLGNTIYF	TGCGCCAGCAGCTTGCAGGCAGGGCTCGGAAACACCATATATTTT
TRBV20-1	-	TRBJ2-1	many	CSARIWISVDEQFF	TGCAGTGCTAGGATTTGGATTAGCGTCGATGAGCAGTTCTTC
TRBV20-1	-	TRBJ1-2	-	CSARRLAIYGYTF	TGCAGTGCTAGAAGGCTAGCTATCTATGGCTACACCTTC
TRBV6-5	-	TRBJ1-2	-	CASSYYLGGQTNYGYTF	TGTGCCAGCAGTTACTACTTGGGCGGGCAAACTAACTATGGCTACACCTTC
TRBV10-3	-	TRBJ2-1	-	CAISEGPEQFF	TGTGCCATCAGTGAGGGGCCTGAGCAGTTCTTC
TRBV11-2	-	TRBJ2-7	few	CASSLYTRQGLYEQYF	TGTGCCAGCAGCCTCTATACTAGGCAGGGGTTGTACGAGCAGTACTTC
TRBV29-1	TRBD1	TRBJ1-4	-	CSVEDGVGTGEKLFF	TGCAGCGTTGAAGATGGTGTCGGGACAGGTGAAAAACTGTTTTTT
TRBV6-6	-	TRBJ2-3	-	CASNPQGSDTQYF	TGTGCCAGCAACCCACAGGGTTCAGATACGCAGTATTTT
TRBV12-3/TRBV12-4	-	TRBJ1-1	-	CASSFWFGTNTEAFF	TGTGCCAGCAGTTTCTGGTTCGGGACAAACACTGAAGCTTTCTTT
TRBV12-3/TRBV12-4	-	TRBJ2-1	many	CASSLIESGEQFF	TGTGCCAGCAGTTTGATCGAATCGGGTGAGCAGTTCTTC
TRBV20-1	TRBD1	TRBJ1-2	-	CSAPWPGQGASHTF	TGCAGTGCGCCATGGCCGGGACAGGGAGCCTCACACACCTTC
TRBV19	-	TRBJ2-5	-	CASSIDGEETQYF	TGTGCCAGTAGTATCGACGGGGAAGAGACCCAGTACTTC
TRBV20-1	-	TRBJ2-3	many	CSASSTDTQYF	TGCAGTGCTAGTAGCACAGATACGCAGTATTTT
TRBV5-6	-	TRBJ2-7	few	CASSVGEPGLLAEQYF	TGTGCCAGCAGCGTTGGGGAGCCGGGTCTCCTGGCGGAGCAGTACTTC
TRBV20-1	-	TRBJ2-5	-	CSAGRGDRETQYF	TGCAGTGCTGGGCGGGGAGATCGAGAGACCCAGTACTTC
TRBV5-1	-	TRBJ2-5	-	CASSFLAGAETQYF	TGCGCCAGCAGCTTCCTAGCTGGAGCAGAGACCCAGTACTTC
TRBV20-1	TRBD2	TRBJ2-7	few	CSAPYFSGTVYEQYF	TGCAGTGCTCCCTACTTTAGCGGGACGGTCTACGAGCAGTACTTC
TRBV10-3	-	TRBJ2-3	-	CAIRGTDTQYF	TGTGCCATCAGGGGCACAGATACGCAGTATTTT
TRBV4-1	-	TRBJ2-2	-	CASSQVALTTGELFF	TGCGCCAGCAGCCAAGTAGCACTAACCACCGGGGAGCTGTTTTTT
TRBV3-1	-	TRBJ2-5	few	CASSQDRAAQETQYF	TGTGCCAGCAGCCAAGATAGGGCAGCCCAAGAGACCCAGTACTTC
TRBV13	-	TRBJ2-5	few	CASSLGRQSQETQYF	TGTGCCAGCAGCTTAGGCAGACAGTCCCAAGAGACCCAGTACTTC
TRBV4-1	-	TRBJ2-1	-	CASSQQENSYNEQFF	TGCGCCAGCAGCCAACAGGAAAACTCCTACAATGAGCAGTTCTTC
TRBV3-1	-	TRBJ2-3	few	CASSLRDNTDTQYF	TGTGCCAGCAGTCTCAGGGATAACACAGATACGCAGTATTTT
TRBV19	-	TRBJ2-4	once	CASSIGTDLAKNIQYF	TGTGCCAGTAGTATAGGGACTGATCTAGCCAAAAACATTCAGTACTTC
TRBV27	TRBD1	TRBJ1-1	few	CASSPLGTGIEAFF	TGTGCCAGCAGTCCTTTGGGGACAGGGATTGAAGCTTTCTTT
TRBV5-1	-	TRBJ2-5	-	CASSVTGRGETQYF	TGCGCCAGCAGCGTAACAGGGAGGGGCGAGACCCAGTACTTC
TRBV13	-	TRBJ1-6	-	CASSSLYTLGNSPLHF	TGTGCCAGCAGTTCGCTGTATACCCTCGGGAATTCACCCCTCCACTTT
TRBV29-1	-	TRBJ2-5	few	CSVEGTTLRETQYF	TGCAGCGTTGAAGGGACGACTCTTCGAGAGACCCAGTACTTC
TRBV6-5	-	TRBJ1-2	-	CASSLTGTWGLSNYGYTF	TGTGCCAGCAGTTTGACCGGGACATGGGGCTTATCGAACTATGGCTACACCTTC